What follows is one T cell receptor (beta chain) and its context. Antigen specificity is unknown. This specimen comes from a study of shared clonotypes between healthy human individuals. Data came from immunoSEQ multiplex PCR; TCRdb stores just in-frame clones and leaves some out. The repertoire holds about 120,000 clones, about 71% seen once, with about 23% in the top ten. The CDR3 totals 19 residues. Germline CDR1 reads MDHEN; CDR2 reads SYDVKM. Trimming cost V 3 bases and J 4 bases; bases outside gene matches: 16. Points from the study as a whole: A handful of donors showed sharing of around 5% of naive CD4 clonotypes.

J is TRBJ2-1 and V is TRBV28; 9 bases align to TRBD2. This sequence originates from a woman in her 30s in good health. Sequenced material: memory CD8+ T cells sorted from blood. Subset indicated: CD45RO+ cells pooled with CCR7-negative TemRA cells. DNA for the CDR3: TGTGCCAGCAGTTTCTCCTTAAGATCAGGGACTAGCCTATACAATGAGCAGTTCTTC. It yields the protein CASSFSLRSGTSLYNEQFF.